The 29 T cell receptor beta chains listed next were all sequenced from one sample in a study of blood T cell repertoires in COVID-19. Assay: immunoSEQ multiplex PCR; the TCRdb copy retains only in-frame clones and omits some. Of around 230,000 clones listed, approximately 83% were seen once; the top ten hold 9.6%. The sequenced material came from peripheral blood. The receptors originated from an elderly woman with acute or convalescent COVID-19.

The V gene is TRBV5-1, the J gene TRBJ2-5, with D possibly TRBD2 on 6 matching bases. The CDR3 has 12 amino acids. The V end was cut by 4 bases, the J end by 5 bases, with 9 bases between. CDR1 and CDR2 (germline): SGHRS, YFSETQ. The CDR3 coding sequence is TGCGCCAGCAGCCCTGGGAGGGAGACCCAGTACTTC. Protein sequence: CASSPGRETQYF.

The J gene is TRBJ1-1, the V gene TRBV5-1; TRBD1 might be the D (6 bases). The CDR3 extends over 15 amino acids. The germline gives CDR1 SGHRS, CDR2 YFSETQ. V was pared by 4 bases and J by 5 bases, with 18 bases between. CDR3 sequence (DNA): TGCGCCAGCAGCCCAGGGGACGAATTGGGGACTGAAGCTTTCTTT. Protein product: CASSPGDELGTEAFF.

The CDR3 reads CASSGDRATETQYF. The DNA of the CDR3 is TGCGCCAGCAGCGGGGACAGGGCCACGGAGACCCAGTACTTC. The chain carries TRBV5-1 and TRBJ2-5; 9 nucleotides agree with TRBD1. Germline-derived CDR1 and CDR2 are SGHRS and YFSETQ. CDR3 size: 14 residues. Trimming cost V 4 bases and J 5 bases; bases outside gene matches: 6.

The gene calls are TRBV11-2 and TRBJ2-5; 11 nucleotides line up with TRBD2. CDR1 is SGHAT, CDR2 FQNNGV, per germline. The V segment lost 2 bases and the J segment 5 bases; nucleotides outside the gene matches: 4. The CDR3 has 15 residues. This chain's CDR3 is CASSLTSGGGETQYF. The DNA for the CDR3 is TGTGCCAGCAGCTTAACTAGCGGGGGAGGGGAGACCCAGTACTTC.

This sequence joins TRBV4-2 and TRBJ1-5; 7 bases map to TRBD1. Germline trimming cut 2 bases from V and 2 bases from J; bases unmatched to any gene: 6. The germline V gene has CDR1 LGHNA and CDR2 YNFKEQ. The CDR3 runs to 16 residues. The CDR3 here is CASSQSDGQGNQPQHF. The CDR3, as DNA: TGTGCCAGCAGCCAATCGGACGGACAGGGCAATCAGCCCCAGCATTTT.

The chain is built from TRBV15 and TRBJ1-2; 7 bases are a match to TRBD1. V shed 4 bases and J 1 base; nucleotides not matched to a gene: 12. CDR3 length: 17 amino acids. Germline loops: CDR1 LNHNV, CDR2 YYDKDF (reference sequence). CDR3 loop: CATSTRQGEGGNYGYTF. CDR3 DNA sequence: TGTGCCACCAGCACAAGGCAGGGGGAAGGCGGTAACTATGGCTACACCTTC.

This clone was seen only once. The V gene is TRBV30, the J gene TRBJ1-1; tentatively, D is TRBD1 (5 bases). Germline CDR1 is GTSNPN and CDR2 is SVGIG (reference sequence). The CDR3 spans 16 residues. V was pared by 0 bases and J by 7 bases, with 21 bases between. CDR3 region: CAWSVPPVQGDGEAFF. The CDR3 nucleotides read TGTGCCTGGAGTGTACCTCCCGTCCAGGGCGATGGTGAAGCTTTCTTT.

The chain uses TRBV11-3 and TRBJ2-1; 7 positions match TRBD1. With 4 bases clipped from V and 9 bases from J, the junction kept 12 bases outside the gene matches. The CDR3 length is 15 residues. The germline V gene encodes CDR1 SGHNT and CDR2 YENEEA. The CDR3 protein is CASSSQGELSTEQFF. The CDR3 DNA reads as TGTGCCAGCAGCTCCCAGGGGGAACTAAGCACTGAGCAGTTCTTC.

Regarding this clone: Additional DNA sequences in this sample encode the identical CDR3. This chain uses TRBV18 with TRBJ1-2; TRBD1 is a possible D gene (5 bases). This CDR3 spans 13 amino acids. The germline V gene has CDR1 KGHSH and CDR2 LQKENI. The germline V and J ends were trimmed by 3 bases and 2 bases, with 7 bases remaining between them. The CDR3 DNA follows: TGTGCCAGCTCACCCGACAGCAACTATGGCTACACCTTC. This encodes CASSPDSNYGYTF.

J is TRBJ1-3 and V is TRBV6-5, with D perhaps TRBD1 (6 bases). The germline V and J ends were trimmed by 11 bases and 2 bases, with 19 bases remaining between them. This CDR3 comprises 15 residues. Germline values: CDR1 MNHEY, CDR2 SVGAGI. The CDR3: CAGGRSGVAGNTIYF. The CDR3 DNA reads TGTGCCGGGGGCAGGTCAGGCGTGGCTGGAAACACCATATATTTT.

The chain carries TRBV19 and TRBJ1-6, with D maybe TRBD1 (5 bases). Trimming shortened V by 6 bases and J by 7 bases, and 22 bases separated the two germline ends. Germline V gene sequence: CDR1 LNHDA, CDR2 SQIVND (reference sequence). This CDR3 region has 17 residues. The chain's CDR3 is CASRVGRRGPGNSPLHF. For the CDR3, the DNA is TGTGCCAGTAGGGTCGGGAGAAGGGGCCCTGGAAATTCACCCCTCCACTTT.

V is TRBV2 and J is TRBJ1-1, with a weak D call TRBD1 (5 bases). Germline CDR1 SNHLY, CDR2 FYNNEI. Trimming pared 6 bases from V and 11 bases from J, leaving 22 bases between. The CDR3 covers 14 residues. The CDR3 region is CASSPGTPIAAAFF. CDR3 DNA sequence: TGTGCCAGCAGCCCCGGGACTCCCATCGCGGCCGCTTTCTTT.

This chain uses TRBV6-5 with TRBJ1-1; 7 bases fit TRBD1. Germline V gives CDR1 MNHEY, CDR2 SVGAGI. CDR3 length equals 15 residues. Trimming cost V 6 bases and J 2 bases; bases outside gene matches: 9. CDR3 amino acids: CASSPGQKINTEAFF. The DNA for the CDR3 is TGTGCCAGCAGCCCGGGACAGAAGATTAACACTGAAGCTTTCTTT.

The sample holds a few counts of this clone. This rearrangement joins TRBV28 to TRBJ2-6; 9 nucleotides agree with TRBD1. CDR1 and CDR2 (germline): MDHEN, SYDVKM. This CDR3 contains 17 residues. The V gene end was trimmed by 4 bases and the J gene end by 4 bases; junction bases not matched to a gene: 8. The CDR3 spells CASSSGTGLSGANVLTF. The CDR3 DNA reads as TGTGCCAGCAGTTCCGGGACAGGGCTATCAGGGGCCAACGTCCTGACTTTC.

This CDR3 is CASSLVGGSSYNEQFF. CDR3 in DNA: TGTGCCAGCAGCTTAGTGGGGGGTAGTTCCTACAATGAGCAGTTCTTC. The genes are TRBV13 and TRBJ2-1; TRBD2 might be the D (6 bases). Between the trimmed V and J ends, which lost 1 base and 1 base, there was a span of 11 bases. CDR3 length: 16 amino acids. CDR1 is PRHDT and CDR2 is FYEKMQ in the germline V gene (reference sequence).

The V call is TRBV6-5, the J call TRBJ2-5; D is possibly TRBD1 (6 bases). V was trimmed by 0 bases and J by 3 bases, leaving 11 bases between them. The CDR3 has 15 residues. CDR1 and CDR2 (germline): MNHEY, SVGAGI. The CDR3 coding sequence is TGTGCCAGCAGTTACTCGGGCGGACAGAAAGAGACCCAGTACTTC. Its protein product is CASSYSGGQKETQYF.

The V and J genes are TRBV27 and TRBJ1-1; TRBD1 might be the D (6 bases). The ends were cut back, 7 bases at V and 3 bases at J, with 18 bases in the middle. CDR1 and CDR2 (germline): MNHEY, SMNVEV (reference sequence). The CDR3 runs 15 residues. The CDR3 DNA reads as TGTGCCAGCAATCACTGGGGGGGGCAAGACACTGAAGCTTTCTTT. It translates to CASNHWGGQDTEAFF.

This clone occurred once. The chain has TRBV5-1 and TRBJ1-1, with 7 bases aligning to TRBD1. In germline, CDR1 is SGHRS, CDR2 YFSETQ. CDR3 size: 15 residues. Losses at the gene ends were 4 bases for V and 0 bases for J; bases not matched to a gene: 6. The DNA of the CDR3 is TGCGCCAGCAGCCCCGCCGGGACAGTGAACACTGAAGCTTTCTTT. It is translated as CASSPAGTVNTEAFF.

The J gene is TRBJ1-6, the V gene TRBV27, with 8 bases lining up with TRBD1. The germline CDR1 and CDR2 sequences are MNHEY and SMNVEV (reference sequence). The ends lost 4 bases at V and 7 bases at J; junction bases unmatched: 21. This CDR3 has 20 amino acids. The CDR3: CASSSKATGVGFFVNSPLHF. The CDR3 DNA reads TGTGCCAGCAGTTCCAAAGCGACAGGGGTCGGCTTCTTTGTAAATTCACCCCTCCACTTT.

This rearrangement joins TRBV2 to TRBJ2-3; 10 nucleotides line up with TRBD2. The CDR3 length is 16 residues. In germline, CDR1 is SNHLY, CDR2 FYNNEI. V lost 8 bases to trimming and J lost 7 bases; unmatched junction nucleotides: 15. For the CDR3, the DNA is TGTGCCAGCGGAGGGAGCGGGGGGGCCTTCCAGAATACGCAGTATTTT. Protein: CASGGSGGAFQNTQYF.

The rearrangement uses TRBV7-9 and TRBJ2-5; possibly TRBD2 for D (5 bases). Germline V gives CDR1 SEHNR, CDR2 FQNEAQ (reference sequence). The CDR3 is 13 amino acids. V lost 1 base, J lost 5 bases, and 8 bases lay in between. The chain's CDR3 is CASSLGGVETQYF. DNA of the CDR3: TGTGCCAGCAGCTTAGGGGGAGTGGAGACCCAGTACTTC.

This chain links TRBV19 with TRBJ1-2; D is possibly TRBD1 (5 bases). V lost 6 bases and J lost 8, with 19 bases in between. Germline lookup yields CDR1 LNHDA and CDR2 SQIVND (reference sequence). This CDR3 contains 14 residues. The CDR3 sequence: CASRPRAPGGGYTF. The CDR3 DNA is TGTGCCAGTAGACCCAGGGCCCCCGGGGGGGGCTACACCTTC. Variable domain in full (rest from reference TRBV19 and TRBJ1-2): DGGITQSPKYLFRKEGQNVTLSCEQNLNHDAMYWYRQDPGQGLRLIYYSQIVNDFQKGDIAEGYSVSREKKESFPLTVTSAQKNPTAFYLCASRPRAPGGGYTFGSGTRLTVV.

As DNA, the CDR3 is TGTGCCAGCTCATTCACAGGGGCCAATGAGCAGTTCTTC. This encodes CASSFTGANEQFF. This rearrangement joins TRBV18 to TRBJ2-1, with 7 nucleotides matching TRBD1. V lost 5 bases and J lost 6; bases outside the gene matches: 4. The V gene's germline CDR1 is KGHSH and CDR2 LQKENI. CDR3 length: 13 residues.

This clone appeared a few times. The rearrangement joins TRBV9 to TRBJ1-1, with D uncertain. This CDR3 region has 13 residues. CDR1 and CDR2 from the germline V gene are SGDLS and YYNGEE. V lost 5 bases, J lost 1 base, and 9 bases lay in between. Here the CDR3 reads CASSRHPNTEAFF. The CDR3, as DNA: TGTGCCAGCAGTAGACACCCGAACACTGAAGCTTTCTTT.

The rearrangement joins TRBV5-8 to TRBJ1-1; 10 bases line up with TRBD1. J gave up 7 bases and V 3 bases, and 15 bases lay outside the gene matches. The length of the CDR3 is 17 residues. Germline CDR1 reads SGHTS; CDR2 reads YDEGEE. DNA for the CDR3: TGTGCCAGCAGCTACTACGGGACAGGGGTCGAAAAGGGTGAAGCTTTCTTT. Amino acid sequence: CASSYYGTGVEKGEAFF.

The chain is built from TRBV19 and TRBJ2-5, with a tentative D call TRBD2 (6 bases). Germline CDR1 reads LNHDA; CDR2 reads SQIVND (reference sequence). Trimming cost V 9 bases and J 7 bases, with 21 bases left between them. The CDR3 consists of 14 residues. The CDR3 is CASDPGDGGWTQYF. The CDR3 coding sequence is TGTGCCAGCGACCCGGGGGACGGAGGCTGGACCCAGTACTTC.

The genes are TRBV6-1 and TRBJ1-2, with a weak D call TRBD1 (6 bases). CDR3 length: 15 residues. Germline V gene data show CDR1 as MNHNS and CDR2 as SASEGT. Trimming pared 1 base from V and 3 bases from J, leaving 12 bases between. CDR3 in amino acids: CASSEVTQGDYGYTF. In DNA, the CDR3 is TGTGCCAGCAGTGAAGTAACACAGGGTGACTATGGCTACACCTTC.

This clone has more than one count but fewer than ten. V and J are TRBV9 and TRBJ1-4, with TRBD1 matching 9 bases. The junction had 2 bases not matched to a gene; V was cut back by 0 bases and J by 5 bases. Germline values: CDR1 SGDLS, CDR2 YYNGEE. This CDR3 region has 15 residues. CDR3 residues: CASSVEGTGNEKLFF. The CDR3 region has the DNA TGTGCCAGCAGCGTAGAAGGGACAGGGAATGAAAAACTGTTTTTT.

V is TRBV30 and J is TRBJ2-2; 14 nucleotides line up with TRBD2. The germline gives CDR1 GTSNPN, CDR2 SVGIG (reference sequence). The CDR3 length is 20 residues. The trim removed 2 bases at V and 0 bases at J, leaving 11 bases unmatched. CDR3 sequence: CAWSRALGLAGGANTGELFF. The CDR3 DNA reads TGTGCCTGGAGTAGAGCCCTTGGACTAGCGGGGGGTGCGAACACCGGGGAGCTGTTTTTT.